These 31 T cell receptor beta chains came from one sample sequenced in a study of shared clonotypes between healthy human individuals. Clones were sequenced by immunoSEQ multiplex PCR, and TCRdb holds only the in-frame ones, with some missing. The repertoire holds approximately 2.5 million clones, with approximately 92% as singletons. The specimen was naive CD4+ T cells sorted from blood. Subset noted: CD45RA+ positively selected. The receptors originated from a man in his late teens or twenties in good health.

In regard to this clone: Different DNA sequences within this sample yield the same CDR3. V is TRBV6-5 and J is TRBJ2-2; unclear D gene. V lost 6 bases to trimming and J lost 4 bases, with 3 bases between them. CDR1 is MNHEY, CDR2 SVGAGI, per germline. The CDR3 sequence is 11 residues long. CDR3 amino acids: CASRLTGELFF. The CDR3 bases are TGTGCCAGCAGACTCACCGGGGAGCTGTTTTTT.

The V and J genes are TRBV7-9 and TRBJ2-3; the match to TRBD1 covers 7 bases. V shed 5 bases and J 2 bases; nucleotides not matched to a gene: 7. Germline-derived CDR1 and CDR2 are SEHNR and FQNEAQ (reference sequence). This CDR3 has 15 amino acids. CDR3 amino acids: CASSNSGTATDTQYF. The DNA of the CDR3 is TGTGCCAGCAGCAATTCCGGGACAGCCACAGATACGCAGTATTTT.

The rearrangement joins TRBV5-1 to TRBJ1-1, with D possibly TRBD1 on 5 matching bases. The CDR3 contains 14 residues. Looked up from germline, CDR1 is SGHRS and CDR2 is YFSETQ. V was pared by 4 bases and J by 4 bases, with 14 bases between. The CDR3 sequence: CASSPPGLGTEAFF. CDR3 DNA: TGCGCCAGCAGCCCCCCAGGGTTAGGCACTGAAGCTTTCTTT.

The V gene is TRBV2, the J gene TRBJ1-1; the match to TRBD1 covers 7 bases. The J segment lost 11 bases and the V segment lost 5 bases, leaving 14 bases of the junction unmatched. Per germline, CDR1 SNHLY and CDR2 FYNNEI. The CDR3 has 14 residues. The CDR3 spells CASSLPGTALSAFF. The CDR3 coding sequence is TGTGCCAGCAGTCTCCCTGGGACAGCGCTGAGTGCTTTCTTT.

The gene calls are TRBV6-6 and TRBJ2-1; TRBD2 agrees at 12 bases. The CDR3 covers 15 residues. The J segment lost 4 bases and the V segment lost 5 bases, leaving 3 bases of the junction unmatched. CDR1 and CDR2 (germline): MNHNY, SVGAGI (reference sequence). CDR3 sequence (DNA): TGTGCCAGCAGTAGACTAGCGGGAGTGTACAATGAGCAGTTCTTC. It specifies CASSRLAGVYNEQFF.

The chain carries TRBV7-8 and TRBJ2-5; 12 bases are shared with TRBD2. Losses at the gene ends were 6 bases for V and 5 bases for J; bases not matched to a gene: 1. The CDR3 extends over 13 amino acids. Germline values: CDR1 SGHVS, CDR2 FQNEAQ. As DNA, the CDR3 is TGTGCCAGCAGGCTAGCGGGGGGGGAGACCCAGTACTTC. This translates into CASRLAGGETQYF.

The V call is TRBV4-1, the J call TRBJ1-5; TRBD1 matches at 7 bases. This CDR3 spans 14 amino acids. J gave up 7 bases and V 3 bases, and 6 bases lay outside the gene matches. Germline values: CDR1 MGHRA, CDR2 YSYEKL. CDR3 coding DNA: TGCGCCAGCAGCCATCCGACAGGGCGGCAGCCCCAGCATTTT. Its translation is CASSHPTGRQPQHF.

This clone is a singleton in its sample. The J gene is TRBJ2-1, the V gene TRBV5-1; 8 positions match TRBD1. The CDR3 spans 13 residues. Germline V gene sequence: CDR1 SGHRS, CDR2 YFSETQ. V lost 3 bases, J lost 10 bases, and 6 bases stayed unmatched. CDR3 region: CASSSGDRGEQFF. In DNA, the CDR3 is TGCGCCAGCAGCTCGGGAGACAGGGGAGAGCAGTTCTTC.

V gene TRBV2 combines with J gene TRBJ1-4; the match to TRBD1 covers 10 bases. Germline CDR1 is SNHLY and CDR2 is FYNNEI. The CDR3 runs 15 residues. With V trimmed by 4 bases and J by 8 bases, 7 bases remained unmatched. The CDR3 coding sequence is TGTGCCAGCAGTGTGCGACAGGGGGCAGGGGAAAAACTGTTTTTT. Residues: CASSVRQGAGEKLFF.

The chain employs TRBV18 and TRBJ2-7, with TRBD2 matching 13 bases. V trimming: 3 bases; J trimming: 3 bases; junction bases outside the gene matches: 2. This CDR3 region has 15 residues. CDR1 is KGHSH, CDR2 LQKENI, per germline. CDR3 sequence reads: CASSPGTSGDYEQYF. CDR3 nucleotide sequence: TGTGCCAGCTCACCGGGGACTAGCGGGGACTACGAGCAGTACTTC.

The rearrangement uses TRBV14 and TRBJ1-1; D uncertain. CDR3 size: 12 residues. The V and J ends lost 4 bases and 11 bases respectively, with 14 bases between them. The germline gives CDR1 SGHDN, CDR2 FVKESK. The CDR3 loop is CASSPGPFRAFF. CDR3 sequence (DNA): TGTGCCAGCAGCCCTGGACCGTTCAGGGCTTTCTTT.

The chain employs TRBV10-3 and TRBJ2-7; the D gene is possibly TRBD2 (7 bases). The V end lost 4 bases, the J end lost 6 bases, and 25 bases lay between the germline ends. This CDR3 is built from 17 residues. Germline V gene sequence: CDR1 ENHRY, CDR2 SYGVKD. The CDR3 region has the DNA TGTGCCATCAGTGGGGGGGCAGGAACGGCGGGAGCCCCCGAGCAGTACTTC. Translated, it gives CAISGGAGTAGAPEQYF.

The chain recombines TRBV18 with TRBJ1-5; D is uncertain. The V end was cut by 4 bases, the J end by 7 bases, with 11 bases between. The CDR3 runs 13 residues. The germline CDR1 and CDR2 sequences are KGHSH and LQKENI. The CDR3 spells CASSLSERQPQHF. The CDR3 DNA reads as TGTGCCAGCTCACTATCAGAGCGCCAGCCCCAGCATTTT.

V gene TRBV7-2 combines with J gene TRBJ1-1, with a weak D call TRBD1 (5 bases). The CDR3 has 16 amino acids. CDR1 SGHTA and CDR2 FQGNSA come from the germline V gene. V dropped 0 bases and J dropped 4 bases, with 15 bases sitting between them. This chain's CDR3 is CASSLADLGGGTEAFF. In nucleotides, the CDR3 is TGTGCCAGCAGCTTAGCCGATTTGGGGGGAGGCACTGAAGCTTTCTTT.

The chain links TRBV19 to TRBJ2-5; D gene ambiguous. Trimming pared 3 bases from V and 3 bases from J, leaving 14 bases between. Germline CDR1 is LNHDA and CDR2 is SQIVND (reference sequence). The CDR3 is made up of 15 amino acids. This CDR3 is CASSMIGRTEETQYF. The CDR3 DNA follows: TGTGCCAGTAGTATGATCGGACGGACGGAAGAGACCCAGTACTTC.

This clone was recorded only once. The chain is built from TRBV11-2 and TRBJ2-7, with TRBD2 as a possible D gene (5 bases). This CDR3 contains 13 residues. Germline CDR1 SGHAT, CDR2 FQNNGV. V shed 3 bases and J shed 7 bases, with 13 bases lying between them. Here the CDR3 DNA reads TGTGCCAGCAGCTTCGCACTAGTGGGGGAGCAGTACTTC. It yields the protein CASSFALVGEQYF.

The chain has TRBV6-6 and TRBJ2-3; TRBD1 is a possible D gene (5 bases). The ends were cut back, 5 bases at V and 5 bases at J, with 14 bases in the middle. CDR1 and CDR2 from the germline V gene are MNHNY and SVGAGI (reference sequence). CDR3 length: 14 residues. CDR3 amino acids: CASSAWGNQDTQYF. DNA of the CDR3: TGTGCCAGCAGTGCCTGGGGCAATCAAGATACGCAGTATTTT.

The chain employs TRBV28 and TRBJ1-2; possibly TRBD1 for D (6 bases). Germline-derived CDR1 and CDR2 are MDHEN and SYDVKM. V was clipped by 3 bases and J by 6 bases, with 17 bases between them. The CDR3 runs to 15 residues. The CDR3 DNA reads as TGTGCCAGCAGTTTTGGCACAACAGGGAGCCATGGCTACACCTTC. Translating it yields CASSFGTTGSHGYTF.

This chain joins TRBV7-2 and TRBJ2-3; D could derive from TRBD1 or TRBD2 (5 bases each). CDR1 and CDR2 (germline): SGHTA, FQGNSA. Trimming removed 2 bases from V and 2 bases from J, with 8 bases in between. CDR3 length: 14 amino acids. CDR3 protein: CASSLSGTTDTQYF. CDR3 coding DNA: TGTGCCAGCAGCTTAAGTGGGACCACAGATACGCAGTATTTT. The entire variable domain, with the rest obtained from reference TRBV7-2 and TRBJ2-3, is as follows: GAGVSQSPSNKVTEKGKDVELRCDPISGHTALYWYRQSLGQGLEFLIYFQGNSAPDKSGLPSDRFSAERTGGSVSTLTIQRTQQEDSAVYLCASSLSGTTDTQYFGPGTRLTVL.

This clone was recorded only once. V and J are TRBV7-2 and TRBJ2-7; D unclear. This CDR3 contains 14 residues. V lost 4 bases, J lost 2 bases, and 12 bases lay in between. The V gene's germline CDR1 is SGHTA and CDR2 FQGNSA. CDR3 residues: CASSSPPRPYEQYF. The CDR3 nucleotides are TGTGCCAGCAGCTCCCCTCCCCGTCCCTACGAGCAGTACTTC. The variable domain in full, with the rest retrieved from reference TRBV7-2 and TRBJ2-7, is GAGVSQSPSNKVTEKGKDVELRCDPISGHTALYWYRQSLGQGLEFLIYFQGNSAPDKSGLPSDRFSAERTGGSVSTLTIQRTQQEDSAVYLCASSSPPRPYEQYFGPGTRLTVT.

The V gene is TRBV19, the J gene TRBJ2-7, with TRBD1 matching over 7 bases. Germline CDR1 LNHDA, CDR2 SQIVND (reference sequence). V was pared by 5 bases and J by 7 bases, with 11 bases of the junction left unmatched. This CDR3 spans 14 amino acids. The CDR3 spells CASSLRQGLTEQYF. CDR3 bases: TGTGCCAGTAGTTTAAGACAGGGTCTAACGGAGCAGTACTTC. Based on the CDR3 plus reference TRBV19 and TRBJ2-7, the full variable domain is DGGITQSPKYLFRKEGQNVTLSCEQNLNHDAMYWYRQDPGQGLRLIYYSQIVNDFQKGDIAEGYSVSREKKESFPLTVTSAQKNPTAFYLCASSLRQGLTEQYFGPGTRLTVT.

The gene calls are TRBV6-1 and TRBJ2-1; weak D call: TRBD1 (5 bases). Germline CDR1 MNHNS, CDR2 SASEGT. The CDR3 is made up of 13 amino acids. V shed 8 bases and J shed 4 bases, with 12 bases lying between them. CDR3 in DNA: TGTGCCAGCGGGGCCACCAGATACAATGAGCAGTTCTTC. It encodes CASGATRYNEQFF.

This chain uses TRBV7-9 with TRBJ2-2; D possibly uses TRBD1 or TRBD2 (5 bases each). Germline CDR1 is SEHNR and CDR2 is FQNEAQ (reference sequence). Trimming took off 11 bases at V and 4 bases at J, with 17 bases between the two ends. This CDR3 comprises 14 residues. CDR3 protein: CAGQGLGGTGELFF. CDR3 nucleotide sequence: TGTGCCGGTCAGGGCCTCGGAGGCACCGGGGAGCTGTTTTTT.

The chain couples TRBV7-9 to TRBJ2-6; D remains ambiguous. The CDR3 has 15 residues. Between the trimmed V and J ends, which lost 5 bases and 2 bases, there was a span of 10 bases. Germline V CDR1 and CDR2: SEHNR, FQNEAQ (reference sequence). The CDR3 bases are TGTGCCAGCAGCCCCCGTGGGGCTGGGGCCAACGTCCTGACTTTC. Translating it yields CASSPRGAGANVLTF.

As DNA, the CDR3 is TGTGCCAGCAGCTTGGATCTGAAGGGCGACTATGGCTACACCTTC. Its translation: CASSLDLKGDYGYTF. V and J are TRBV5-6 and TRBJ1-2; D remains unclear. This CDR3 spans 15 amino acids. The V end was cut by 0 bases, the J end by 3 bases, with 12 bases between. Germline loops: CDR1 SGHDT, CDR2 YYEEEE. Full variable domain (rest looked up from reference TRBV5-6 and TRBJ1-2): DAGVTQSPTHLIKTRGQQVTLRCSPKSGHDTVSWYQQALGQGPQFIFQYYEEEERQRGNFPDRFSGHQFPNYSSELNVNALLLGDSALYLCASSLDLKGDYGYTFGSGTRLTVV.

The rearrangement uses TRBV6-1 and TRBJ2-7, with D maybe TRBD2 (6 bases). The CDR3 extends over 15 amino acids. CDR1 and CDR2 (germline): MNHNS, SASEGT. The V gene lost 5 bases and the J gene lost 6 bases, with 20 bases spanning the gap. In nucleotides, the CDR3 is TGTGCCAGCAGTTCCGTCTCCGGGACTGGGGTCGAGCAGTACTTC. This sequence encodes CASSSVSGTGVEQYF.

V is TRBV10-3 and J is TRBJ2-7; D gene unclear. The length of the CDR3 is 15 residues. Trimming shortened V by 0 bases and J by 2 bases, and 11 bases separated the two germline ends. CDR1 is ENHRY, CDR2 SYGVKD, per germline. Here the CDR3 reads CAISESPAPTYEQYF. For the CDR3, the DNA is TGTGCCATCAGTGAGTCTCCAGCGCCAACCTACGAGCAGTACTTC.

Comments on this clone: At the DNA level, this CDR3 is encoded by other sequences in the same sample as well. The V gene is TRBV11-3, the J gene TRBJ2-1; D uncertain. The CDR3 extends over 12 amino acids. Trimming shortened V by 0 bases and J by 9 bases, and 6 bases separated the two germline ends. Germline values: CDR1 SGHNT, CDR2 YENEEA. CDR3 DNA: TGTGCCAGCAGCTTAGAGCTGGGTGAGCAGTTCTTC. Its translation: CASSLELGEQFF.

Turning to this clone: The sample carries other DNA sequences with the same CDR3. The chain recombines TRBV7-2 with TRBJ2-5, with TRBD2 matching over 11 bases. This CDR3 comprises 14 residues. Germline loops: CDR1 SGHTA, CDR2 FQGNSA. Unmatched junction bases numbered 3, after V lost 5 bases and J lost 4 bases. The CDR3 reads CASSRTSGRETQYF. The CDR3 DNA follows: TGTGCCAGCAGCCGAACTAGCGGGAGAGAGACCCAGTACTTC.

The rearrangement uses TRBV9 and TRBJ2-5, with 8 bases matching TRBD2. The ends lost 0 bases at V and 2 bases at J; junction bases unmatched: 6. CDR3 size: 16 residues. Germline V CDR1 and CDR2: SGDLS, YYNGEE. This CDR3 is CASSVDSSGEQETQYF. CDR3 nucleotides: TGTGCCAGCAGCGTAGATAGTAGCGGGGAGCAAGAGACCCAGTACTTC.

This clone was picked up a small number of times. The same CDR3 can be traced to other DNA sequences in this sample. DNA of the CDR3: TGTGCCTGGAGAGGGACAGGCAATCAGCCCCAGCATTTT. Encoded protein: CAWRGTGNQPQHF. The chain recombines TRBV30 with TRBJ1-5; TRBD1 matches 7 bases. V lost 3 bases and J lost 2; bases outside the gene matches: 1. The germline V gene encodes CDR1 GTSNPN and CDR2 SVGIG (reference sequence). This CDR3 spans 13 amino acids.